A single sample gave rise to the 25 T cell receptor beta chains below, sequenced in a study of blood T cell repertoires in COVID-19. Generated by immunoSEQ multiplex PCR, the TCRdb table keeps only in-frame clones and is missing some. Counted here are about 200,000 clones, 75% to 90% occurring once; the ten biggest clones make up around 6.5%. The sample comprised peripheral blood. These receptors all come from a man aged 55 to 70 who had recovered from COVID-19.

The chain uses TRBV6-5 and TRBJ1-4, with 7 bases that match TRBD1. J gave up 8 bases and V 6 bases, and 9 bases lay outside the gene matches. The V gene's germline CDR1 is MNHEY and CDR2 SVGAGI. This CDR3 region has 14 residues. In nucleotides, the CDR3 is TGTGCCAGCAGACAACAGGGGTCGATGGAAAAACTGTTTTTT. Protein: CASRQQGSMEKLFF.

The chain recombines TRBV30 with TRBJ2-2; 10 bases match TRBD2. Germline V gene data show CDR1 as GTSNPN and CDR2 as SVGIG (reference sequence). The trim removed 4 bases at V and 6 bases at J, leaving 8 bases unmatched. The CDR3 contains 15 residues. The chain's CDR3 is CAWNSGRALSGELFF. In DNA, the CDR3 is TGTGCCTGGAACAGCGGGAGGGCCTTGTCCGGGGAGCTGTTTTTT.

The chain couples TRBV15 to TRBJ2-7, with D perhaps matching TRBD2 (6 bases). Germline loops: CDR1 LNHNV, CDR2 YYDKDF (reference sequence). V lost 1 base and J 1 base, leaving 14 bases between the germline ends. CDR3 length equals 16 residues. CDR3 nucleotide sequence: TGTGCCACCAGCAGAGGGATGGGGCGGGGTTCCTACGAGCAGTACTTC. Amino acid sequence: CATSRGMGRGSYEQYF.

The chain carries TRBV24-1 and TRBJ2-2, with D possibly being TRBD1 (6 bases). Germline values: CDR1 KGHDR, CDR2 SFDVKD. The CDR3 loop spans 16 amino acids. Trimming cost V 3 bases and J 2 bases, with 12 bases left between them. The CDR3 protein is CATSDRQGSNTGELFF. The CDR3 DNA follows: TGTGCCACCAGTGATCGTCAGGGGTCTAACACCGGGGAGCTGTTTTTT.

CDR3 bases: TGTGCCATCCCCTCCACCTACGGGAACTATGGCTACACCTTC. Translation: CAIPSTYGNYGYTF. The chain links TRBV28 to TRBJ1-2; D unresolved. Trimming shortened V by 10 bases and J by 2 bases, and 17 bases separated the two germline ends. CDR3 length: 14 residues. Germline V gives CDR1 MDHEN, CDR2 SYDVKM.

V usage is TRBV5-4 and J usage is TRBJ2-1; tentative D call: TRBD2 (6 bases). This CDR3 spans 14 amino acids. Trimming removed 5 bases at V and 0 bases at J, with 9 bases between. In germline, CDR1 is SGHNT, CDR2 YYREEE (reference sequence). CDR3 nucleotide sequence: TGTGCCAGCAGGGACGGGAGCTCCTACAATGAGCAGTTCTTC. It yields the protein CASRDGSSYNEQFF.

The genes are TRBV9 and TRBJ2-1, with D possibly TRBD2 on 6 matching bases. Looked up from germline, CDR1 is SGDLS and CDR2 is YYNGEE. The CDR3 runs to 16 residues. The V and J ends lost 1 base and 0 bases respectively, with 11 bases between them. CDR3 DNA sequence: TGTGCCAGCAGCGTACTGGTCGGGAGCTCCTACAATGAGCAGTTCTTC. This codes for CASSVLVGSSYNEQFF. The entire variable domain, with the rest obtained from reference TRBV9 and TRBJ2-1, is as follows: DSGVTQTPKHLITATGQRVTLRCSPRSGDLSVYWYQQSLDQGLQFLIQYYNGEERAKGNILERFSAQQFPDLHSELNLSSLELGDSALYFCASSVLVGSSYNEQFFGPGTRLTVL.

The chain employs TRBV5-1 and TRBJ1-1; D perhaps matches TRBD1 (6 bases). This CDR3 is 17 amino acids long. Deletions cut 3 bases from V and 0 bases from J, with 18 bases between. Germline assignment: CDR1 SGHRS and CDR2 YFSETQ. The CDR3 coding sequence is TGCGCCAGCAGCTCTGGTACAGGGCCCAGTATGAACACTGAAGCTTTCTTT. Its translation: CASSSGTGPSMNTEAFF.

The V and J genes are TRBV3-1 (or the pseudogene TRBV3-2) and TRBJ1-1, with D maybe TRBD1 (5 bases). The CDR3 is made up of 14 amino acids. V lost 1 base to trimming and J lost 6 bases, with 12 bases between them. The germline V gene encodes CDR1 LGHDT and CDR2 YNNKEL (reference sequence). The DNA for the CDR3 is TGTGCCAGCAGCCAAGGTGTAGGGGAGGCTGAAGCTTTCTTT. Amino acids: CASSQGVGEAEAFF.

The chain uses TRBV18 and TRBJ2-2, with D uncertain. The V and J ends lost 2 bases and 4 bases respectively, with 11 bases between them. The CDR3 has 15 residues. The germline V gene encodes CDR1 KGHSH and CDR2 LQKENI. The CDR3 sequence: CASSPNGPPTGELFF. For the CDR3, the DNA is TGTGCCAGCTCACCAAATGGGCCCCCCACCGGGGAGCTGTTTTTT.

The V call is TRBV12-5, the J call TRBJ1-5; 8 bases are a match to TRBD1. This CDR3 spans 15 amino acids. Germline V gene lookup returns CDR1 LGHNT and CDR2 FRNRAP. Losses at the gene ends were 6 bases for V and 0 bases for J; bases not matched to a gene: 4. CDR3: CASGGTGISNQPQHF. CDR3 nucleotide sequence: TGTGCTAGTGGGGGGACAGGCATTAGCAATCAGCCCCAGCATTTT.

The chain uses TRBV15 and TRBJ1-1; TRBD1 matches at 7 bases. The V gene's germline CDR1 is LNHNV and CDR2 YYDKDF (reference sequence). Germline trimming cut 3 bases from V and 5 bases from J; bases unmatched to any gene: 15. The CDR3 spans 17 residues. This CDR3 is CATSRGSLQGEKTEAFF. The CDR3 DNA is TGTGCCACCAGCAGGGGTTCTCTTCAGGGGGAGAAGACTGAAGCTTTCTTT.

In nucleotides, the CDR3 is TGTGCCAGCATTAGGACTGTGAGCTCCTACAATGAGCAGTTCTTC. Protein product: CASIRTVSSYNEQFF. The rearrangement links TRBV2 to TRBJ2-1, with a weak D call TRBD2 (5 bases). This CDR3 comprises 15 residues. Trimming left V 7 bases short and J 0 bases short, with 13 bases between. From germline, CDR1 is SNHLY and CDR2 FYNNEI.

As DNA, the CDR3 is TGTGCCAGCAGGCGACAGGGGGCAGGACATGGCTACACCTTC. This codes for CASRRQGAGHGYTF. The V and J genes are TRBV6-5 and TRBJ1-2, with 10 nucleotides matching TRBD1. Trimming removed 6 bases from V and 6 bases from J; junction bases left unmatched: 7. This CDR3 has 14 amino acids. The germline gives CDR1 MNHEY, CDR2 SVGAGI.

V usage is TRBV25-1 and J usage is TRBJ1-2, with 7 bases lining up with TRBD1. CDR3 length: 14 amino acids. The germline gives CDR1 MGHDK, CDR2 SYGVNS. V shed 5 bases and J 4 bases; nucleotides not matched to a gene: 7. The CDR3 region is CASSFQTGSYGYTF. The CDR3 coding sequence is TGTGCCAGCAGTTTTCAGACAGGGAGCTATGGCTACACCTTC.

The genes are TRBV25-1 and TRBJ1-2; D gene uncertain. Germline CDR1 is MGHDK and CDR2 is SYGVNS. Trimming cost V 1 base and J 8 bases, with 11 bases left between them. CDR3 length: 13 residues. The CDR3 region has the DNA TGTGCCAGCAGTGAATTGAGGGCGGCGGGCTACACCTTC. It is translated as CASSELRAAGYTF.

This clone was observed many times. This sequence joins TRBV5-4 and TRBJ2-7; no firm D call. The germline V gene has CDR1 SGHNT and CDR2 YYREEE (reference sequence). Deletions cut 0 bases from V and 1 base from J, with 8 bases between. This CDR3 spans 14 amino acids. DNA of the CDR3: TGTGCCAGCAGCTTGGAGGTAGCTTCCTACGAGCAGTACTTC. Amino acids: CASSLEVASYEQYF.

This sequence joins TRBV19 and TRBJ1-6; TRBD1 matches 8 bases. This CDR3 contains 14 residues. Germline V gives CDR1 LNHDA, CDR2 SQIVND (reference sequence). V dropped 6 bases and J dropped 9; count of bases not matched to a gene: 7. The CDR3: CASSPQGGSSPLHF. The CDR3 coding sequence is TGTGCCAGTAGCCCACAGGGGGGGAGTTCACCCCTCCACTTT.

This clone has a handful of counts. The V call is TRBV11-1, the J call TRBJ2-5; the match to TRBD2 covers 9 bases. CDR3 length equals 16 residues. CDR1 and CDR2 (germline): SGHAT, FQDESV (reference sequence). J was trimmed by 0 bases and V by 3 bases; bases with no gene match: 5. As DNA, the CDR3 is TGTGCCAGCAGCTTGGGGTTAGCGGGGGACCAAGAGACCCAGTACTTC. The encoded protein is CASSLGLAGDQETQYF. The full variable domain, in which reference TRBV11-1 and TRBJ2-5 provide the parts outside the CDR3, is EAEVAQSPRYKITEKSQAVAFWCDPISGHATLYWYRQILGQGPELLVQFQDESVVDDSQLPKDRFSAERLKGVDSTLKIQPAELGDSAMYLCASSLGLAGDQETQYFGPGTRLLVL.

The J gene is TRBJ1-3, the V gene TRBV5-4, with D maybe TRBD1 (5 bases). The ends were cut back, 4 bases at V and 0 bases at J, with 14 bases in the middle. Per germline, CDR1 SGHNT and CDR2 YYREEE (reference sequence). CDR3 size: 16 residues. The CDR3 DNA sequence: TGTGCCAGCAGCGCGGGGGACGTTAGCTCTGGAAACACCATATATTTT. It encodes CASSAGDVSSGNTIYF.

The chain has TRBV11-1 and TRBJ1-1, with TRBD1 identical over 9 bases. J was trimmed by 8 bases and V by 4 bases; bases with no gene match: 11. CDR1 is SGHAT, CDR2 FQDESV, per germline (reference sequence). The CDR3 contains 15 residues. In nucleotides, the CDR3 is TGTGCCAGCAGCTGGGGCCCGGGACAGGGAGCCGAAGCTTTCTTT. Protein product: CASSWGPGQGAEAFF. The full variable domain, in which reference TRBV11-1 and TRBJ1-1 provide the parts outside the CDR3, is EAEVAQSPRYKITEKSQAVAFWCDPISGHATLYWYRQILGQGPELLVQFQDESVVDDSQLPKDRFSAERLKGVDSTLKIQPAELGDSAMYLCASSWGPGQGAEAFFGQGTRLTVV.

The chain links TRBV19 to TRBJ2-5; 7 bases line up with TRBD2. J gave up 4 bases and V 3 bases, and 5 bases lay outside the gene matches. Germline V CDR1 and CDR2: LNHDA, SQIVND (reference sequence). This CDR3 comprises 14 residues. The CDR3: CASSIRAGLETQYF. The CDR3 DNA reads as TGTGCCAGTAGTATTAGAGCGGGGTTAGAGACCCAGTACTTC.

This clone turned up a few times. The rearrangement uses TRBV23-1 and TRBJ2-7; D is unresolved. TRBV23-1 is an ORF; its function is uncertain. CDR3 length: 14 amino acids. V lost 7 bases, J lost 0 bases, and 13 bases lay in between. CDR3: CASTLTVGSYEQYF. The CDR3 bases are TGCGCCAGCACCCTAACAGTTGGCTCCTACGAGCAGTACTTC.

This clone turned up a few times. The gene calls are TRBV27 and TRBJ2-7; 12 nucleotides align to TRBD2. The V gene end was trimmed by 6 bases and the J gene end by 3 bases; junction bases not matched to a gene: 3. The CDR3 extends over 14 amino acids. Germline V gives CDR1 MNHEY, CDR2 SMNVEV (reference sequence). The CDR3 nucleotides are TGTGCCAGCAGCCGACTAGCGGGAGTCTACGAGCAGTACTTC. As protein: CASSRLAGVYEQYF.

The chain recombines TRBV3-1 (or the pseudogene TRBV3-2) with TRBJ2-5; 8 nucleotides agree with TRBD1. This CDR3 contains 16 residues. CDR1 is LGHDT and CDR2 is YNNKEL in the germline V gene (reference sequence). J gave up 5 bases and V 6 bases, and 14 bases lay outside the gene matches. CDR3 sequence (DNA): TGTGCCAGCAGTTTCGGACAGGGCAAAGGCCAGGAGACCCAGTACTTC. It is translated as CASSFGQGKGQETQYF.